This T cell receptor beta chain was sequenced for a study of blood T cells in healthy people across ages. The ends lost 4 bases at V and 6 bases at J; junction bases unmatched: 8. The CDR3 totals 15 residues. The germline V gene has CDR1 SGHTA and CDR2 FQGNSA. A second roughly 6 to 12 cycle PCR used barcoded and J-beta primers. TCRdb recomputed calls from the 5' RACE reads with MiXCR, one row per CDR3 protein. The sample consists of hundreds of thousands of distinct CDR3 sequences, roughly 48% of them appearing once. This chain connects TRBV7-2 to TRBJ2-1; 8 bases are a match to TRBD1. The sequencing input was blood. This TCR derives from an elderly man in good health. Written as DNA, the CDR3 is TGTGCCAGCAGCTGGACAGGGCCGGCAGGCAATGAGCAGTTCTTC. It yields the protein CASSWTGPAGNEQFF.